This T cell receptor beta chain was sequenced for a study of shared clonotypes between healthy human individuals. General observations from the study: In contrast to clonotypes shared by all four donors, non-shared clonotypes had lower generation probabilities. The naive CD4 repertoires of four donors were compared, and about 5% of clonotypes were shared. Larger richness was generally estimated for naive than memory subsets. The represented genetic and exposure-history diversity was limited by the small number of donors.

TCRdb keeps only in-frame clones here, not all; method: immunoSEQ multiplex PCR. The table shows roughly 650,000 clones, with 97% occurring only once. Points on this clone: What it recognizes is unknown. Other nucleotide sequences from this sample produce the same CDR3.

In germline, CDR1 is SNHLY, CDR2 FYNNEI. This CDR3 is 11 amino acids long. V was clipped by 6 bases and J by 2 bases, with 4 bases between them. This chain uses TRBV2 with TRBJ1-2; no definite D call. Input material: naive CD4+ T cells sorted from blood. The subset here: CD45RA+ positively selected. The sequence was collected from a woman in her thirties in good health. The CDR3 spells CASRDNYGYTF. The CDR3 DNA follows: TGTGCCAGCAGGGACAACTATGGCTACACCTTC.